The subject of this entry is one TCR beta chain. The CDR3 covers 15 residues. Germline values: CDR1 LNHDA, CDR2 SQIVND (reference sequence). With 3 bases clipped from V and 12 bases from J, the junction kept 10 bases outside the gene matches. Original methodology: Cell counts per sample came from amplifying reference gene primers. The method was immunoSEQ multiplex PCR; TCRdb's version includes in-frame clones alone and lacks a portion of them. From that table come the V and J calls and clone size; the DNA was used to work out D and trimming. The sample has around 360,000 clones, more than 75% seen once. This specimen comes from a study of blood T cell repertoires in COVID-19. Study as a whole: The samples span acute and convalescent COVID-19 from the United States, Italy and Spain.

J is TRBJ2-2 and V is TRBV19, with TRBD2 identical over 10 bases. Source material: PBMCs or T cells enriched from blood (not recorded which). This TCR was sampled from a woman aged 25 to 39 who had recovered from COVID-19. DNA for the CDR3: TGTGCCAGTAGTATCCTAGCGGGGGATACTGGCAAGCTGTTTTTT. Encoded protein: CASSILAGDTGKLFF. Combining the CDR3 with reference TRBV19 and TRBJ2-2 gives the whole variable domain DGGITQSPKYLFRKEGQNVTLSCEQNLNHDAMYWYRQDPGQGLRLIYYSQIVNDFQKGDIAEGYSVSREKKESFPLTVTSAQKNPTAFYLCASSILAGDTGKLFFGEGSRLTVL.